This T cell receptor beta chain was obtained from a study of T cells after yellow fever vaccination. Per germline, CDR1 SGHTA and CDR2 FQGNSA. With V trimmed by 2 bases and J by 6 bases, 3 bases remained unmatched. The CDR3 totals 14 residues. In TCRdb, the 5' RACE reads were re-called with MiXCR into one record per CDR3 protein. The sample has hundreds of thousands of distinct CDR3 sequences, around an eighth seen once. This specimen was PBMCs, taken on the day of the yellow fever booster vaccination. The source of this sequence is a young man who received the YFV17D yellow fever vaccine. This chain uses TRBV7-2 with TRBJ2-2; 7 positions agree with TRBD2. CDR3 nucleotides: TGTGCCAGCAGCTTAAGTGGGGGGGCCGGGGAGCTGTTTTTT. It yields the protein CASSLSGGAGELFF.